Below, 4 T cell receptor beta chains from the same sample are listed, as sequenced in a study of blood T cell repertoires in COVID-19. Sequencing used immunoSEQ multiplex PCR; TCRdb keeps in-frame clones, though not all of them. Among roughly 200,000 clones listed, 82% were seen once. Sequencing used peripheral blood. Receptors originate from a woman aged 55 to 70 with COVID-19, enrolled during active disease.

The rearrangement links TRBV2 to TRBJ1-4; no reliable D call. Germline V gene lookup returns CDR1 SNHLY and CDR2 FYNNEI. The CDR3 sequence is 15 residues long. With 7 bases removed from V and 3 bases from J, the gap between germline ends came to 15 bases. CDR3 coding DNA: TGTGCCAGCACCTTCGGAGGGTCTCCTAATGAAAAACTGTTTTTT. Amino acid sequence: CASTFGGSPNEKLFF. The variable domain in full, with the rest retrieved from reference TRBV2 and TRBJ1-4, is EPEVTQTPSHQVTQMGQEVILRCVPISNHLYFYWYRQILGQKVEFLVSFYNNEISEKSEIFDDQFSVERPDGSNFTLKIRSTKLEDSAMYFCASTFGGSPNEKLFFGSGTQLSVL.

V usage is TRBV11-1 and J usage is TRBJ1-3, with TRBD1 matching over 7 bases. Looked up from germline, CDR1 is SGHAT and CDR2 is FQDESV (reference sequence). Germline trimming cut 5 bases from V and 3 bases from J; bases unmatched to any gene: 10. The CDR3 sequence is 16 residues long. The CDR3 spells CASSARTGSGGNTIYF. CDR3 sequence (DNA): TGTGCCAGCAGCGCCCGGACAGGCTCCGGTGGAAACACCATATATTTT.

In this sample, this clone turned up once. The chain combines TRBV7-9 with TRBJ1-4, with a weak D call TRBD1 (5 bases). The germline CDR1 and CDR2 sequences are SEHNR and FQNEAQ (reference sequence). The CDR3 extends over 15 amino acids. The V end lost 1 base, the J end lost 3 bases, and 9 bases lay between the germline ends. The CDR3 loop reads CASSLVGAANEKLFF. Here the CDR3 DNA reads TGTGCCAGCAGCTTAGTTGGGGCTGCTAATGAAAAACTGTTTTTT.

The chain is built from TRBV7-2 and TRBJ2-7, with TRBD2 matching 10 bases. The CDR3 sequence is 15 residues long. V shed 4 bases and J 0 bases; nucleotides not matched to a gene: 3. CDR1 is SGHTA and CDR2 is FQGNSA in the germline V gene. The CDR3: CASSSSSGSSYEQYF. The DNA of the CDR3 is TGTGCCAGCAGCTCCTCTAGCGGGAGCTCCTACGAGCAGTACTTC.